This T cell receptor (beta chain) was retrieved from a study of T cell changes during pregnancy in multiple sclerosis. Germline V gives CDR1 SEHNR, CDR2 FQNEAQ (reference sequence). V was pared by 5 bases and J by 3 bases, with 9 bases of the junction left unmatched. There are 16 residues in the CDR3. The protocol was immunoSEQ multiplex PCR, while the TCRdb copy is restricted to in-frame clones and leaves out a portion. Here the sample spans about 41,000 clones, around 89% being singletons. The rearrangement uses TRBV7-9 and TRBJ2-7, with TRBD2 matching 11 bases. The receptor's source is a female donor with multiple sclerosis, enrolled in a pregnancy study. This specimen was CD4+ T cells from peripheral blood mononuclear cells, taken in the first trimester of pregnancy. The CDR3 here is CASSLISTSGSYEQYF. The CDR3 DNA sequence: TGTGCCAGCAGCCTTATATCAACTAGCGGGAGCTACGAGCAGTACTTC.